This TCR beta chain was sequenced for a study of T cell changes during pregnancy in multiple sclerosis. The data were produced by immunoSEQ multiplex PCR, yet TCRdb's version contains in-frame clones alone and is incomplete. Among about 50,000 clones listed, 80% to 95% were seen once. V gave up 0 bases and J gave up 5 bases; unmatched junction bases: 11. CDR1 is MNHNS and CDR2 is SASEGT in the germline V gene. The length of the CDR3 is 17 residues. The receptor comes from a female donor with multiple sclerosis, enrolled in a pregnancy study. The sequenced sample was CD4+ T cells from peripheral blood mononuclear cells, obtained in the second trimester of pregnancy. The J gene is TRBJ2-5, the V gene TRBV6-1; 8 bases are a match to TRBD1. For the CDR3, the DNA is TGTGCCAGCAGTGAAGCGTCCGGGGGACAGGTTGGGGAGACCCAGTACTTC. The encoded protein is CASSEASGGQVGETQYF.